This T cell receptor (beta chain) was identified during a study of response to subunit inactivated influenza vaccine. Study-level results: That few new T cells are recruited by each seasonal influenza vaccination was the authors' suggestion.

TCRdb passed the RT-PCR reads through MiXCR, listing each CDR3 protein once. Of roughly 190,000 distinct CDR3 sequences listed, around 15% are singletons. CDR1 ENHRY and CDR2 SYGVKD come from the germline V gene. The CDR3 sequence is 14 residues long. Germline trimming cut 8 bases from V and 3 bases from J; bases unmatched to any gene: 8. Remarks on this clonotype: The antigen remains unidentified.

This chain uses TRBV10-3 with TRBJ2-7, with 9 bases identical to TRBD1. Sequences were derived from CD8+ T cells sorted from PBMCs, sampled approximately 5 days after vaccination. The clonotype comes from a man aged 50 or older who received an inactivated influenza vaccine. CDR3 in DNA: TGTGCCATCTCCCACCCGGACAGGGGCTACGAGCAGTACTTC. Amino acids: CAISHPDRGYEQYF.